One sample yielded the 3 T cell receptor beta chains listed below, sequenced in a study of neurological immune-mediated disorders. Specified time point: longitudinal time-point 1 (baseline). TCRdb fed the 5' RACE reads into MiXCR, producing one record per CDR3 protein. The sample comprises fewer than 90,000 distinct CDR3 sequences, roughly 10% of which are singletons, and roughly 10% rests with the top ten. The sample taken for sequencing was PBMCs. Source of these receptors: a man aged 30-40 years in good health.

This clonotype was seen at least ten times. The chain recombines TRBV20-1 with TRBJ2-3, with 16 bases fitting TRBD2. J gave up 3 bases and V 1 base, and 4 bases lay outside the gene matches. The CDR3 is 17 residues long. Per germline, CDR1 DFQATT and CDR2 SNEGSKA (reference sequence). CDR3 loop: CSARVGLAGGPTDTQYF. CDR3 sequence (DNA): TGCAGTGCTAGAGTGGGACTAGCGGGAGGGCCGACAGATACGCAGTATTTT.

The sample holds many counts of this clonotype. The V gene is TRBV3-1, the J gene TRBJ2-7; 8 bases are shared with TRBD2. This CDR3 region has 15 residues. From germline, CDR1 is LGHDT and CDR2 YNNKEL (reference sequence). Trimming took 3 bases from V and 0 from J; bases not matched to a gene: 4. CDR3 protein: CASSHGLATSYEQYF. CDR3 in DNA: TGTGCCAGCAGCCACGGACTAGCTACCTCCTACGAGCAGTACTTC.

This clonotype was counted at least ten times. The chain couples TRBV14 to TRBJ2-1; TRBD2 aligns across 8 bases. Germline values: CDR1 SGHDN, CDR2 FVKESK. CDR3 length equals 16 residues. The ends lost 4 bases at V and 2 bases at J; junction bases unmatched: 7. This chain's CDR3 is CASSPTGTSPYNEQFF. The CDR3 DNA sequence: TGTGCCAGCAGCCCGACCGGGACTAGTCCCTACAATGAGCAGTTCTTC.